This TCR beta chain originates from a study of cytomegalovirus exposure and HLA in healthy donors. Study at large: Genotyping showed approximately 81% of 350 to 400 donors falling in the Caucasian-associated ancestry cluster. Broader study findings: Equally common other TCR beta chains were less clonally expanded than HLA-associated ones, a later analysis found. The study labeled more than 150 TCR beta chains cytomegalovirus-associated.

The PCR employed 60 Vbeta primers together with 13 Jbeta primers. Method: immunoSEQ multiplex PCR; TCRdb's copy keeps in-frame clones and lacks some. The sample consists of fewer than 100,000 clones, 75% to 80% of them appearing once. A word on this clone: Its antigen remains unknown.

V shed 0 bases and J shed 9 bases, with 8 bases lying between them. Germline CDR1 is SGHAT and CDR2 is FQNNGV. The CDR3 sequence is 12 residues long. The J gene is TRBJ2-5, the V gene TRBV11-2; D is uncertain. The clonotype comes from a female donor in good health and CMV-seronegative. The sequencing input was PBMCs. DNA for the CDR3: TGTGCCAGCAGCTTAGACCAACGGGCCCAGTACTTC. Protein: CASSLDQRAQYF.